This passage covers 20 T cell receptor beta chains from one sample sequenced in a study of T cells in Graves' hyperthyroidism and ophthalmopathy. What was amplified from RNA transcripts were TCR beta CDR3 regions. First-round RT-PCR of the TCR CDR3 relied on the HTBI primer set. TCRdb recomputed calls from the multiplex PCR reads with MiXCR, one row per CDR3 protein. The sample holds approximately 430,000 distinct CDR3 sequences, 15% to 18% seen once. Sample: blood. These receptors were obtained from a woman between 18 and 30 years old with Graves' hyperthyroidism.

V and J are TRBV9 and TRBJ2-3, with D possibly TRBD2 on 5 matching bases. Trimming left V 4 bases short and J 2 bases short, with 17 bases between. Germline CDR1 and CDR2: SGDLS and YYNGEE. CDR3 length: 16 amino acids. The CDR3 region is CASSPRRAADTDTQYF. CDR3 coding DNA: TGTGCCAGCAGCCCCCGAAGAGCGGCTGACACAGATACGCAGTATTTT.

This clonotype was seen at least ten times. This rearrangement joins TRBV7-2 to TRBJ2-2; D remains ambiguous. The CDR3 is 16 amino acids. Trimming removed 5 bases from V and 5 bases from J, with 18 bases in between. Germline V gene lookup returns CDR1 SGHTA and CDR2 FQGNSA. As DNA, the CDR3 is TGTGCCAGCAGCGCCTACGTACCCCAAGGGACCGGGGAGCTGTTTTTT. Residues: CASSAYVPQGTGELFF.

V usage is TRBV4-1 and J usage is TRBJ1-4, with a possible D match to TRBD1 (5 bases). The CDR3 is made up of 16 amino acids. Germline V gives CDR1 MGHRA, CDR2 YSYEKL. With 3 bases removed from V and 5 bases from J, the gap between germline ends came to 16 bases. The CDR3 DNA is TGCGCCAGCAGCCAGGGGGTCTTGGGAATGAATGAAAAACTGTTTTTT. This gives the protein CASSQGVLGMNEKLFF.

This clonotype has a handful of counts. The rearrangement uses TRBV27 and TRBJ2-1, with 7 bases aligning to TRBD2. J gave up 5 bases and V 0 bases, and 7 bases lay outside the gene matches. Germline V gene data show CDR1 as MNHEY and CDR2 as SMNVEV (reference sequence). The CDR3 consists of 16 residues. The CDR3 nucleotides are TGTGCCAGCAGTTTATCCGTCGGGAGGTTCCACAATGAGCAGTTCTTC. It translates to CASSLSVGRFHNEQFF.

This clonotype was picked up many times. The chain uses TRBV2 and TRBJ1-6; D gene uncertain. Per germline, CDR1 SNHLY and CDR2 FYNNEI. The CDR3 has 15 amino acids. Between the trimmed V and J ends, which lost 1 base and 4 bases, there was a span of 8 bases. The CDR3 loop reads CASSEVGRYNSPLHF. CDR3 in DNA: TGTGCCAGCAGTGAAGTTGGCAGGTATAATTCACCCCTCCACTTT.

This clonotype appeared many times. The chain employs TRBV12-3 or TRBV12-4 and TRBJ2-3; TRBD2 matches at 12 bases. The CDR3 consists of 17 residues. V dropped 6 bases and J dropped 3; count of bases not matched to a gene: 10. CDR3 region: CASSRTGLAGGTDTQYF. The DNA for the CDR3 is TGTGCCAGCAGCCGTACCGGCCTAGCGGGGGGGACAGATACGCAGTATTTT.

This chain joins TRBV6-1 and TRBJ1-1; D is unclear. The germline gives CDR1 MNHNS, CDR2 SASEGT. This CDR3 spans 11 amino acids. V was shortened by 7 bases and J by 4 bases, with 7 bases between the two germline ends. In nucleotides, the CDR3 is TGTGCCAGCAATGGGGTCACTGAAGCTTTCTTT. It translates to CASNGVTEAFF.

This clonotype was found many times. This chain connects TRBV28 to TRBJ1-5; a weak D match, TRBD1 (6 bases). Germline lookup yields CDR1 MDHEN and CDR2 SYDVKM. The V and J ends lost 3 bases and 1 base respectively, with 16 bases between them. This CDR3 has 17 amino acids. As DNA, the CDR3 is TGTGCCAGCAGTTTGCCCGGCACAGGGAAGAGCAATCAGCCCCAGCATTTT. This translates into CASSLPGTGKSNQPQHF.

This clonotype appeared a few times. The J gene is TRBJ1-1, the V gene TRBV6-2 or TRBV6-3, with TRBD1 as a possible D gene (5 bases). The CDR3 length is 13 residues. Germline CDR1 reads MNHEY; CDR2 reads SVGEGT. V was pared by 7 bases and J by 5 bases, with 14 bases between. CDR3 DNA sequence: TGTGCCAGCATCCCCGGGACCGAGACTGAAGCTTTCTTT. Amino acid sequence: CASIPGTETEAFF.

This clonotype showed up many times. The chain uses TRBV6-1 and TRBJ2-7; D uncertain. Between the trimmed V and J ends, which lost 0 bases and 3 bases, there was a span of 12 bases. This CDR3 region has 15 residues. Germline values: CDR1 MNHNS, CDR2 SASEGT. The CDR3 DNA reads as TGTGCCAGCAGTGAAGCACAGCTTAGACTCTACGAGCAGTACTTC. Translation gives CASSEAQLRLYEQYF.

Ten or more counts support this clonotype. This CDR3 reads CASSYSGQNENSNQPQHF. The DNA for the CDR3 is TGTGCCAGCAGTTATTCCGGACAGAACGAAAATAGCAATCAGCCCCAGCATTTT. V gene TRBV6-1 combines with J gene TRBJ1-5; tentative D call: TRBD1 (6 bases). The germline V and J ends were trimmed by 5 bases and 0 bases, with 20 bases remaining between them. This CDR3 is built from 18 residues. CDR1 MNHNS and CDR2 SASEGT come from the germline V gene.

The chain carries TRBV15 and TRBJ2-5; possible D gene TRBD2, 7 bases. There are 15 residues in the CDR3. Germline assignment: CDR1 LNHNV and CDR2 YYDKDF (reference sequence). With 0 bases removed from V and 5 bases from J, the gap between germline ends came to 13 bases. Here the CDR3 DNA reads TGTGCCACCAGCAGAGAGGGGGGGCTTGGGGAGACCCAGTACTTC. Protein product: CATSREGGLGETQYF.

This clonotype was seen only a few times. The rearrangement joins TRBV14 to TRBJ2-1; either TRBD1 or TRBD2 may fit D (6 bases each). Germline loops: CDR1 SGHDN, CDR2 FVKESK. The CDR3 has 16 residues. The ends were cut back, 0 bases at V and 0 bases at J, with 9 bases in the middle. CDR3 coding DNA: TGTGCCAGCAGCCAAGATCCGGGGGCCTCCTACAATGAGCAGTTCTTC. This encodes CASSQDPGASYNEQFF.

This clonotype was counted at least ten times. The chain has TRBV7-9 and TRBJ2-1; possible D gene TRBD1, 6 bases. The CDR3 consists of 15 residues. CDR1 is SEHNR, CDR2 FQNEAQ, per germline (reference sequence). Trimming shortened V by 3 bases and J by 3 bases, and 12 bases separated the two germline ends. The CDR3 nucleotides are TGTGCCAGCAGCTTTCAGGGGATGATCTACAATGAGCAGTTCTTC. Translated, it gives CASSFQGMIYNEQFF.

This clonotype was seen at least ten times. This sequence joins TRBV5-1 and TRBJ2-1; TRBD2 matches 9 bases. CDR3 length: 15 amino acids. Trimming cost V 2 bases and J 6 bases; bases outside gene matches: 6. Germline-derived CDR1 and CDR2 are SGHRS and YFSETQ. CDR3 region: CASSFGGLARNEQFF. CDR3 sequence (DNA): TGCGCCAGCAGCTTTGGGGGACTAGCACGCAATGAGCAGTTCTTC.

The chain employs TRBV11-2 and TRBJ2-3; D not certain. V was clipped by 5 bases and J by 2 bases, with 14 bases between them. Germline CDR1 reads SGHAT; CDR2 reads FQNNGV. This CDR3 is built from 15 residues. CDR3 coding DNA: TGTGCCAGCAGCCAATGGGATCACGACACAGATACGCAGTATTTT. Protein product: CASSQWDHDTDTQYF.

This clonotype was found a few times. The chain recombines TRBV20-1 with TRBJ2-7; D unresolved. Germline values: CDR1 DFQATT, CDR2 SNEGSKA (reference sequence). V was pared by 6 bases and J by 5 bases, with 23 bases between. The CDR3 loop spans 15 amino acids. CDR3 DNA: TGCAGTGCCACCGATCCGTTGGGTTTCTCGAACGAGCAGTACTTC. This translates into CSATDPLGFSNEQYF.

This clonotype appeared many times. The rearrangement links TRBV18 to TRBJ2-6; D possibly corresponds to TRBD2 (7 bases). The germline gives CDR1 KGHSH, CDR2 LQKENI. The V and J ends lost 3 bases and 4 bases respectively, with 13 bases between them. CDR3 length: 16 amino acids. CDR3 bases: TGTGCCAGCTCACCCTTGGGGGGGCTGGGGGCCAACGTCCTGACTTTC. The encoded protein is CASSPLGGLGANVLTF.

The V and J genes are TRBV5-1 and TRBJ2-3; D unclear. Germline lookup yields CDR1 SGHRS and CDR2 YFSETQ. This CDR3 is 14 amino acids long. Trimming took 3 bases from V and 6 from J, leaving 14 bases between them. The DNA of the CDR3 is TGCGCCAGCAGCTCATCGGCGACTCGGGATACGCAGTATTTT. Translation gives CASSSSATRDTQYF.

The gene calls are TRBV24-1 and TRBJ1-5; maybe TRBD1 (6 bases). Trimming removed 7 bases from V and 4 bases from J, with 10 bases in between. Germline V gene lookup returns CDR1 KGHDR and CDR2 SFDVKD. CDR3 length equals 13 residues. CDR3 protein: CATSQGSNQPQHF. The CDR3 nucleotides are TGTGCCACCAGCCAGGGGAGTAATCAGCCCCAGCATTTT.